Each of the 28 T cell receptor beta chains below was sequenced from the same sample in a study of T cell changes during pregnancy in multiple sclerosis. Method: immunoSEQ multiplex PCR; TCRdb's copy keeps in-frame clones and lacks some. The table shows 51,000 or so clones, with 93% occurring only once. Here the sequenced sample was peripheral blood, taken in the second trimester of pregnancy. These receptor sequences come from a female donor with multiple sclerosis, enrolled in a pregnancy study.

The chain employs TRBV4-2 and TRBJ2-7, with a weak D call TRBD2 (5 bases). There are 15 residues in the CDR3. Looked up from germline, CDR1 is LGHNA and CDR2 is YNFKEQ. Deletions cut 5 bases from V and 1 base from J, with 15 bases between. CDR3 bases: TGTGCCAGCAGCTATGAAAGCGGCGTTTCCTACGAGCAGTACTTC. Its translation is CASSYESGVSYEQYF.

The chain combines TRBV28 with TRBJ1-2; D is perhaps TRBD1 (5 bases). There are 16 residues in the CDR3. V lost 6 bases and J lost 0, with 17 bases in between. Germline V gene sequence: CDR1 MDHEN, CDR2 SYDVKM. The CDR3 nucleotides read TGTGCCAGCAGCCCCGCGGGGGGTGGAGCTAACTATGGCTACACCTTC. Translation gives CASSPAGGGANYGYTF.

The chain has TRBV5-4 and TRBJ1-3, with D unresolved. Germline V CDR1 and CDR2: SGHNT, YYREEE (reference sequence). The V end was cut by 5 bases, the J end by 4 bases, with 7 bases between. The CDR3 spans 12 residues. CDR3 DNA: TGTGCCAGCAGTAACGGGGGAAACACCATATATTTT. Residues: CASSNGGNTIYF.

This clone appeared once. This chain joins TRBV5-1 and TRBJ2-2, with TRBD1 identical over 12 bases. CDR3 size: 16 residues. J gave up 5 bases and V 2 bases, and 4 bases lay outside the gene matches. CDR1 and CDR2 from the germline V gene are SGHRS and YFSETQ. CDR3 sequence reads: CASSFGTGGRTGELFF. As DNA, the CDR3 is TGCGCCAGCAGCTTTGGGACAGGGGGCAGAACCGGGGAGCTGTTTTTT.

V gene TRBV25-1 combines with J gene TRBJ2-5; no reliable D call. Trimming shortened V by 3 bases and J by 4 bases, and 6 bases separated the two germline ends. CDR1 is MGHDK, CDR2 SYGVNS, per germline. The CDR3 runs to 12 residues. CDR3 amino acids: CASSDLRETQYF. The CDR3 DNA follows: TGTGCCAGCAGTGATCTAAGAGAGACCCAGTACTTC.

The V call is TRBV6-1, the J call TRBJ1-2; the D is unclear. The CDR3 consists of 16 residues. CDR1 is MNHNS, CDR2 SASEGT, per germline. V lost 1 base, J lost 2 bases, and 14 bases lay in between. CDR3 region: CASSEVGMGLNYGYTF. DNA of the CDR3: TGTGCCAGCAGTGAAGTCGGGATGGGTTTAAACTATGGCTACACCTTC.

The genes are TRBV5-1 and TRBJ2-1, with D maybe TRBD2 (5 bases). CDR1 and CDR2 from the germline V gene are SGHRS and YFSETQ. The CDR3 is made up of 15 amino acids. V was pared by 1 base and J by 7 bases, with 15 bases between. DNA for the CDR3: TGCGCCAGCAGCTTGTTGACTACTACGGGGAATGAGCAGTTCTTC. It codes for CASSLLTTTGNEQFF.

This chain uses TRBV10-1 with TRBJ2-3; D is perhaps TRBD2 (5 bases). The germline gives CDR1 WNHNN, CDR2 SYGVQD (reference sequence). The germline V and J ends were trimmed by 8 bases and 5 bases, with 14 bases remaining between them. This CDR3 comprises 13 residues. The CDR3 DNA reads TGCGCCAGCCCGGACTTCTATCAAGATACGCAGTATTTT. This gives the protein CASPDFYQDTQYF.

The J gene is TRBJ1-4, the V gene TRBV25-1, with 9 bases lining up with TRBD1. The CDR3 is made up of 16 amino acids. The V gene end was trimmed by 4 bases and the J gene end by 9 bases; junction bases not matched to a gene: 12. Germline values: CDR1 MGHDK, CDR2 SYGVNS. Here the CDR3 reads CASSGVLGTGRKKLFF. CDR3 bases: TGTGCCAGCAGTGGGGTCCTCGGGACAGGGCGAAAAAAACTGTTTTTT.

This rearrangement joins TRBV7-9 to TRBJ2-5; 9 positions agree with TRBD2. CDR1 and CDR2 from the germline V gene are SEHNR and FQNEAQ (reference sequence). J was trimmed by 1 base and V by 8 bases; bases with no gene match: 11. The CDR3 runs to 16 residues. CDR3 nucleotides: TGTGCCAGCCCACCTAATGGCGGGAGGGCCCAAGAGACCCAGTACTTC. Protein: CASPPNGGRAQETQYF.

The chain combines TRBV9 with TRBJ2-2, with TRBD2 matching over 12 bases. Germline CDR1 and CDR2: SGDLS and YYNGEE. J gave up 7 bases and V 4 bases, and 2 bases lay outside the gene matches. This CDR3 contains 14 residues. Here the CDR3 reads CASSSGLAGGELFF. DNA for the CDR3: TGTGCCAGCAGCTCGGGACTAGCGGGCGGGGAGCTGTTTTTT.

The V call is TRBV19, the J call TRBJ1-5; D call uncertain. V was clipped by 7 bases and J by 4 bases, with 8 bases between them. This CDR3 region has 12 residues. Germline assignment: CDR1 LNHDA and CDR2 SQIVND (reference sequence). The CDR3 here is CASKMRNQPQHF. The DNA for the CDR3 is TGTGCCAGTAAAATGAGGAATCAGCCCCAGCATTTT. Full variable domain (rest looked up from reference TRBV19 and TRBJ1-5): DGGITQSPKYLFRKEGQNVTLSCEQNLNHDAMYWYRQDPGQGLRLIYYSQIVNDFQKGDIAEGYSVSREKKESFPLTVTSAQKNPTAFYLCASKMRNQPQHFGDGTRLSIL.

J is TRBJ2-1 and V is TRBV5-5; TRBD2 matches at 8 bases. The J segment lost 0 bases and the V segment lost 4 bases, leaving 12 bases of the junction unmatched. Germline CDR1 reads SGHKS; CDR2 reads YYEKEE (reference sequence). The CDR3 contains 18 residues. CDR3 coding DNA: TGTGCCAGCAGCCCTGTCCTCAGCGGGAGAATCTCCTACAATGAGCAGTTCTTC. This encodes CASSPVLSGRISYNEQFF.

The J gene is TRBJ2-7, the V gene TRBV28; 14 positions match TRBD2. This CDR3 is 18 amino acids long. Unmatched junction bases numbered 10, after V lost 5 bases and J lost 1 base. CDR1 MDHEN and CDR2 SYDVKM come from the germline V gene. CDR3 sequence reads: CASSAGPGLAGDSYEQYF. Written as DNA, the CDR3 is TGTGCCAGCAGTGCCGGACCGGGACTAGCGGGAGATTCCTACGAGCAGTACTTC.

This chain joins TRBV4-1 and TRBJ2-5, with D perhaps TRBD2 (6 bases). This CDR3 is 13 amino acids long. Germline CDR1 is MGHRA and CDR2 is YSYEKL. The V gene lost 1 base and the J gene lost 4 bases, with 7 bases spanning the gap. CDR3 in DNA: TGCGCCAGCAGCCAAGTGGAGGGAGAGACCCAGTACTTC. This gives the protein CASSQVEGETQYF.

The CDR3 nucleotides read TGTGCCAGCAGTTTATCCGGGCAGGGGGCGCGATTCGAGCAGTACTTC. Translating gives CASSLSGQGARFEQYF. J is TRBJ2-7 and V is TRBV27; 8 bases line up with TRBD1. The germline gives CDR1 MNHEY, CDR2 SMNVEV (reference sequence). V shed 0 bases and J 6 bases; nucleotides not matched to a gene: 10. This CDR3 contains 16 residues.

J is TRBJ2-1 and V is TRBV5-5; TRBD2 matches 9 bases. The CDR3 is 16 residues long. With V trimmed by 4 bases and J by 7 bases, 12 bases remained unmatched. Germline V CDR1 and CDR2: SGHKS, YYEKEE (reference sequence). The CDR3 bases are TGTGCCAGCAGCAAACTAGCGGGTCTTGGGGGGAATGAGCAGTTCTTC. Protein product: CASSKLAGLGGNEQFF. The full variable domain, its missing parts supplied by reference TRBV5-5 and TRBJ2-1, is DAGVTQSPTHLIKTRGQQVTLRCSPISGHKSVSWYQQVLGQGPQFIFQYYEKEERGRGNFPDRFSARQFPNYSSELNVNALLLGDSALYLCASSKLAGLGGNEQFFGPGTRLTVL.

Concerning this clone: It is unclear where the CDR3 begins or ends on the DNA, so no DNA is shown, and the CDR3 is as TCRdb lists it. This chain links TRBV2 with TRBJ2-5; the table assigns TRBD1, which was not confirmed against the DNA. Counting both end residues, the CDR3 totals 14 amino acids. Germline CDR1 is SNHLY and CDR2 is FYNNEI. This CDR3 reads CASSSSGQQETQYF.

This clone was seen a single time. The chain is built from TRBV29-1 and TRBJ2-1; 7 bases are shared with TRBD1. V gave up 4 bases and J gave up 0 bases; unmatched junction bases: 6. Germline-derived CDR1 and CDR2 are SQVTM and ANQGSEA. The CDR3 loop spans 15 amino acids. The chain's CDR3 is CSVGRQGSSYNEQFF. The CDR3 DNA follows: TGCAGCGTTGGGAGACAGGGAAGCTCCTACAATGAGCAGTTCTTC.

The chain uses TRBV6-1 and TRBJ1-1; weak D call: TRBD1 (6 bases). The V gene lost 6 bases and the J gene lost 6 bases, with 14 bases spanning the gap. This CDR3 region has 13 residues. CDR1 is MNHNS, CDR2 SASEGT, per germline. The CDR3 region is CASRSQGYAEAFF. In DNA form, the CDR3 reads TGTGCCAGCAGGTCACAGGGTTATGCTGAAGCTTTCTTT.

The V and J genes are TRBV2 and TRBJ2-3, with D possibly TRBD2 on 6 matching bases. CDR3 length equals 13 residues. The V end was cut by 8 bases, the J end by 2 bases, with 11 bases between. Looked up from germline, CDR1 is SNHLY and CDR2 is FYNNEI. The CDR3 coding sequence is TGTGCCAGCGGTGCGGGAATCACAGATACGCAGTATTTT. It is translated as CASGAGITDTQYF.

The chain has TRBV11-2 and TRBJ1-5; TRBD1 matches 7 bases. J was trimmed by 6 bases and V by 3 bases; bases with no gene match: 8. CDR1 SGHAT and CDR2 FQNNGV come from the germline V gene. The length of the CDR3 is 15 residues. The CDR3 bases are TGTGCCAGCAGCTTGGGCAACAGGGGCGCTCAGCCCCAGCATTTT. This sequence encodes CASSLGNRGAQPQHF. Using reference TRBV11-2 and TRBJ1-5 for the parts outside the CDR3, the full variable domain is EAGVAQSPRYKIIEKRQSVAFWCNPISGHATLYWYQQILGQGPKLLIQFQNNGVVDDSQLPKDRFSAERLKGVDSTLKIQPAKLEDSAVYLCASSLGNRGAQPQHFGDGTRLSIL.

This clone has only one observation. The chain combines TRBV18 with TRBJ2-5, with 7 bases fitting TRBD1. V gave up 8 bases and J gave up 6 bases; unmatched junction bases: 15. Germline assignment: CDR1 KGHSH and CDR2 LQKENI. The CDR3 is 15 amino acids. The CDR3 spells CASLRLGGFVKTQYF. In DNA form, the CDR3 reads TGTGCCAGCCTAAGGCTAGGGGGCTTCGTAAAGACCCAGTACTTC.

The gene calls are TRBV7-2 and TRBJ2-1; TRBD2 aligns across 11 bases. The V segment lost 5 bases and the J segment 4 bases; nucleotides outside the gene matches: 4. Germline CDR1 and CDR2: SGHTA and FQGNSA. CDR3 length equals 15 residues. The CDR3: CASSQTSGIYNEQFF. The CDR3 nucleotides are TGTGCCAGCAGCCAGACTAGCGGGATTTACAATGAGCAGTTCTTC.

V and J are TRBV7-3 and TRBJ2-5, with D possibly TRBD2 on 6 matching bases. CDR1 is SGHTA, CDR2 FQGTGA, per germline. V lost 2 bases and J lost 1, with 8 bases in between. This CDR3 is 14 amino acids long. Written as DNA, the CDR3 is TGTGCCAGCAGCTTAGGTAGCGGCCAAGAGACCCAGTACTTC. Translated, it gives CASSLGSGQETQYF.

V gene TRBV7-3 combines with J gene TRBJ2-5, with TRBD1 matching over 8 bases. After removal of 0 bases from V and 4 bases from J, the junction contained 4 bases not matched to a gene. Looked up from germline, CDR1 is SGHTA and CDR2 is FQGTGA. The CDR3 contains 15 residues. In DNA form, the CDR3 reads TGTGCCAGCAGCTTAACATCGGGGACAGGAGAGACCCAGTACTTC. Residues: CASSLTSGTGETQYF.

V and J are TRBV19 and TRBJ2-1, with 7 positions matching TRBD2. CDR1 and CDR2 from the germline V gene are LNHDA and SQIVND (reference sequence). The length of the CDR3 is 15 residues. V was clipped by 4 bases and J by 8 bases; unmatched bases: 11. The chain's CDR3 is CASSTPGGSSYEQFF. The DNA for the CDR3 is TGTGCCAGTAGTACCCCTGGCGGGAGCAGTTATGAGCAGTTCTTC. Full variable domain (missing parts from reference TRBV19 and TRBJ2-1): DGGITQSPKYLFRKEGQNVTLSCEQNLNHDAMYWYRQDPGQGLRLIYYSQIVNDFQKGDIAEGYSVSREKKESFPLTVTSAQKNPTAFYLCASSTPGGSSYEQFFGPGTRLTVL.

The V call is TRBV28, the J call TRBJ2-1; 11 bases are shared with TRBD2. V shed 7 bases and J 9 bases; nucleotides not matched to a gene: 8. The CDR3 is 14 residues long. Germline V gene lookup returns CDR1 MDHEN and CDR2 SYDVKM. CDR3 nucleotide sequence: TGTGCCAGCATTTCGACTAGCGGGGCAAGTGAGCAGTTCTTC. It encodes CASISTSGASEQFF.